The rows below give T cell receptor beta chains drawn from one sample of a study of shared clonotypes between healthy human individuals. Generated by immunoSEQ multiplex PCR, the TCRdb table keeps only in-frame clones and is missing some. The data show about 820,000 clones, about 91% seen once. The sequenced material came from naive CD8+ T cells sorted from blood. The origin of the receptors is a man younger than 40 in good health. The CDR3 runs from the conserved cysteine through the conserved F or W. D genes are given only for firm matches. Clone size appears in some rows only: once, few, many, or a class for an expanded clone.

v_call,cdr3_length,d_call,clone_size,j_call,cdr3_nt,cdr3_aa
TRBV2,16,TRBD1,.,TRBJ2-7,TGTGCCAGCAACCCAGGGGGCAGGGGGAGCTCCTACGAGCAGTACTTC,CASNPGGRGSSYEQYF
TRBV7-9,17,TRBD1,.,TRBJ2-1,TGTGCCAGTGATAAGCCGGGACAGGTATTCTCCTACAATGAGCAGTTCTTC,CASDKPGQVFSYNEQFF
TRBV7-9,17,TRBD2,.,TRBJ2-2,TGTGCCAGCAGTCGAGGGCCACTAGCGGGAGCCACCGGGGAGCTGTTTTTT,CASSRGPLAGATGELFF
TRBV6-1,19,TRBD2,.,TRBJ2-3,TGTGCCAGCAGTGAAGAGGGAGCTCCCGGACTAGCGGGAACAGATACGCAGTATTTT,CASSEEGAPGLAGTDTQYF
TRBV7-9,17,.,.,TRBJ1-1,TGTGCCAGCAGCTTAAGCAAAATGGGGGGAAAGAACACTGAAGCTTTCTTT,CASSLSKMGGKNTEAFF
TRBV5-8,14,.,.,TRBJ2-7,TGTGCCAGCAGCTCCGGGACGCTTGTCTACGAGCAGTACTTC,CASSSGTLVYEQYF
TRBV9,16,.,.,TRBJ1-4,TGTGCCAGCAGCGTTGGAGGAGGGAGCAATAATGAAAAACTGTTTTTT,CASSVGGGSNNEKLFF
TRBV11-1,15,.,.,TRBJ2-7,TGTGCCAGCAGCTTAGAAGGGGATAGCTCCTACGAGCAGTACTTC,CASSLEGDSSYEQYF
TRBV5-1,16,.,.,TRBJ1-1,TGCGCCAGCAGCTTGGACCTCAGGGGTAGTGACACTGAAGCTTTCTTT,CASSLDLRGSDTEAFF
TRBV25-1,13,.,.,TRBJ2-7,TGTGCCAGCAGTGAAATGACAGACTACGAGCAGTACTTC,CASSEMTDYEQYF
TRBV7-2,14,.,.,TRBJ1-5,TGTGCCAGCAGCTCGACGGGGGTGACCCAGCCCCAGCATTTT,CASSSTGVTQPQHF
TRBV27,14,.,few,TRBJ2-7,TGTGCCAGCAGTCCCCCCCCGACAGCTGACGAGCAGTACTTC,CASSPPPTADEQYF
TRBV18,15,TRBD1,.,TRBJ2-3,TGTGCCAGCTCACTCAGGGGGCACAGCACAGATACGCAGTATTTT,CASSLRGHSTDTQYF
TRBV5-1,15,.,.,TRBJ2-7,TGCGCCAGCAGCCCCAGCCGAGGGGGTACTGGCGAGCAGTACTTC,CASSPSRGGTGEQYF
TRBV12-5,16,TRBD1,.,TRBJ1-1,TGTGCTAGTGGCAACCCAGATGACAGGGGCGACACTGAAGCTTTCTTT,CASGNPDDRGDTEAFF
TRBV11-3,14,.,.,TRBJ1-1,TGTGCCAGCAGCTTAGATGGGGGGGACACTGAAGCTTTCTTT,CASSLDGGDTEAFF
TRBV27,17,.,.,TRBJ2-3,TGTGCCAGCATAGCGGCCTTTTCCCCGTTTAGCACAGATACGCAGTATTTT,CASIAAFSPFSTDTQYF
TRBV4-3,18,TRBD2,.,TRBJ2-2,TGCGCCAGCAGCCAAGATATAACCAGCGGGAGCTTTATCGGGGAGCTGTTTTTT,CASSQDITSGSFIGELFF
TRBV7-6,15,.,once,TRBJ2-3,TGTGCCAGCAGCTTAGGCCCTAGCGGCACAGATACGCAGTATTTT,CASSLGPSGTDTQYF
TRBV7-9,14,TRBD2,once,TRBJ2-3,TGTGCCAGCAGGCGTACCGGGACTAGCGGGAGATGGTATTTT,CASRRTGTSGRWYF
TRBV28,13,TRBD1,.,TRBJ1-5,TGTGCCAGCAGCCACAGGGGCGATCAGCCCCAGCATTTT,CASSHRGDQPQHF
TRBV7-9,18,TRBD2,.,TRBJ2-2,TGTGCCAGCAGCTTGCCGGGACTAGCGGGAGATGAGACCGGGGAGCTGTTTTTT,CASSLPGLAGDETGELFF
TRBV7-9,14,.,.,TRBJ2-7,TGTGCCAGCAGCTTTGGGGGCCGCGGTGGCGAGCAGTACTTC,CASSFGGRGGEQYF
TRBV20-1,10,.,.,TRBJ2-7,TGCAGTGCTAGGAGACAAGAGCAGTACTTC,CSARRQEQYF
TRBV5-4,15,.,.,TRBJ1-1,TGTGCCAGCAGCTCCCCTGATGGGATGAACACTGAAGCTTTCTTT,CASSSPDGMNTEAFF
TRBV18,20,.,.,TRBJ1-2,TGTGCCAGCTCACCCGGTCACCCCGGGACTTCAGGCCTAGTTCAATATGGCTACACCTTC,CASSPGHPGTSGLVQYGYTF
TRBV29-1,15,TRBD1,.,TRBJ1-2,TGCAGCGCTGACTATATCCTGACAGGGCGAACTGGCTACACCTTC,CSADYILTGRTGYTF
TRBV11-2,16,.,.,TRBJ1-5,TGTGCCAGCAGCTTAGGAACAGGGCTAAACAATCAGCCCCAGCATTTT,CASSLGTGLNNQPQHF
TRBV27,11,TRBD1,.,TRBJ2-7,TGTGCCAGCAGTCAGGGGGACGAGCAGTACTTC,CASSQGDEQYF
TRBV6-4,12,.,.,TRBJ2-7,TGTGCCAGCAGTGTGGGGTGGGGTGAGCAGTACTTC,CASSVGWGEQYF
TRBV27,15,.,.,TRBJ2-3,TGTGCCAGCACCTCGGGGGACTCGGGCACAGATACGCAGTATTTT,CASTSGDSGTDTQYF
TRBV9,12,.,.,TRBJ2-7,TGTGCCAGCAGCGCGGGCGATAGCGAGCAGTACTTC,CASSAGDSEQYF
TRBV25-1,15,.,.,TRBJ1-3,TGTGCCACCAAGGACGGAGGAAACTCTGGAAACACCATATATTTT,CATKDGGNSGNTIYF
TRBV28,15,.,once,TRBJ1-5,TGTGCCAGCGGAACTACAGGGATCAGCAATCAGCCCCAGCATTTT,CASGTTGISNQPQHF
TRBV6-5,14,.,.,TRBJ1-1,TGTGCCAGCAGGACGTTCTTTATGAACACTGAAGCTTTCTTT,CASRTFFMNTEAFF
TRBV6-4,13,TRBD1,.,TRBJ2-1,TGTGCCAGCAGTGACAGGGGGCACAATGAGCAGTTCTTC,CASSDRGHNEQFF
TRBV7-9,17,TRBD1,.,TRBJ2-3,TGTGCCAGCAGCCCCGAGACAGGGGGCATGAGCTCAGATACGCAGTATTTT,CASSPETGGMSSDTQYF
TRBV30,15,TRBD1,.,TRBJ2-5,TGTGCCTGGGGGAACAGGGGAGATTTCCAAGAGACCCAGTACTTC,CAWGNRGDFQETQYF
TRBV7-9,16,.,.,TRBJ2-5,TGTGCCAGCAGCTTAGGGAGGGGAGAATCGCGGGAGACCCAGTACTTC,CASSLGRGESRETQYF
TRBV6-1,13,.,.,TRBJ2-3,TGTGCCAGCAGTGGGTGGTCCACAGATACGCAGTATTTT,CASSGWSTDTQYF
TRBV28,15,.,once,TRBJ2-1,TGTGCCAGCAGCCCTCTCCAGGGGTCCCACAATGAGCAGTTCTTC,CASSPLQGSHNEQFF
TRBV7-2,15,.,.,TRBJ1-2,TGTGCCAGCAGCCCGCGGCCCCTCTGGGACTATGGCTACACCTTC,CASSPRPLWDYGYTF
TRBV7-2,14,.,.,TRBJ2-7,TGTGCCAGCAGCTTAAGGGGACTCTCCTACGAGCAGTACTTC,CASSLRGLSYEQYF
TRBV5-4,17,.,.,TRBJ2-7,TGTGCCAGCAGCTTGGTAGCGGCTAGGGGCGCGACCTACGAGCAGTACTTC,CASSLVAARGATYEQYF
TRBV21-1,12,.,.,TRBJ2-1,TGTGCCAGCAGCAACAGGCGGAATGAGCAGTTCTTC,CASSNRRNEQFF
TRBV6-5,15,.,.,TRBJ1-4,TGTGCCAGCAGCCCCCTGGTGATCAGAAATGAAAAACTGTTTTTT,CASSPLVIRNEKLFF